This T cell receptor beta chain is from a study of blood T cell repertoires in COVID-19. Study-level information: PBMCs, B-cell-depleted T cells, or T cells were the source of the cDNA or gDNA that made up the material.

Germline CDR1 and CDR2: DFQATT and SNEGSKA (reference sequence). The CDR3 is 11 amino acids. The V and J ends lost 5 bases and 1 base respectively, with 5 bases between them. Only one count was recorded for this clone. Other nucleotide sequences from this sample produce the same CDR3. Authors' processing steps: Cell counts per sample came from amplifying reference gene primers. Sequencing was performed with immunoSEQ multiplex PCR; in TCRdb, only in-frame clones are kept and a portion is missing. The V and J calls and clone size were taken over from that table, and D and trimming were inferred from the DNA. The table has a few hundred thousand clones, about four fifths seen once. Participants' own reports of clinical history determined their cohort assignment. All recovered Cohort 3 donors got two negative PCRs, got clearance, or saw symptom resolution.

This clonotype was sampled from a woman in her forties or fifties who had recovered from COVID-19. The specimen was PBMCs or T cells enriched from blood (not recorded which). The rearrangement joins TRBV20-1 to TRBJ1-1; D not certain. CDR3 in DNA: TGCAGTGCTCCAGGGAACACTGAAGCTTTCTTT. Protein: CSAPGNTEAFF.